This T cell receptor (beta chain) was sequenced for a study of tumor-infiltrating lymphocytes in oesophageal squamous cell carcinoma. V trimming: 5 bases; J trimming: 4 bases; junction bases outside the gene matches: 4. This CDR3 region has 14 residues. TCRdb reprocessed the reads with MiXCR, giving one entry per CDR3 protein. The sample holds 9,500 to 14,000 distinct CDR3 sequences; more than 50% are singletons and the top ten take roughly three fifths. The sequenced sample was blood. The sequence was obtained from a female donor with esophageal squamous cell carcinoma. This chain connects TRBV12-3 or TRBV12-4 to TRBJ1-1, with TRBD1 identical over 10 bases. The CDR3 loop reads CASSTGQGITEAFF. CDR3 sequence (DNA): TGTGCCAGCAGTACGGGACAGGGGATCACTGAAGCTTTCTTT.